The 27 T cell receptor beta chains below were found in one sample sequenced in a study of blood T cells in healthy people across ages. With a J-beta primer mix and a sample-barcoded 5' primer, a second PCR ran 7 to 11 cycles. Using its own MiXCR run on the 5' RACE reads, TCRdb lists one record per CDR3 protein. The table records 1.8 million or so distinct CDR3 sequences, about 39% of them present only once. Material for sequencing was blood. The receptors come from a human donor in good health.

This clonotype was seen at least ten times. The CDR3 nucleotides are TGTGCCATCAGTTCGCGGCGGCTGGGCTCCTACAATGAGCAGTTCTTC. It specifies CAISSRRLGSYNEQFF. V and J are TRBV10-3 and TRBJ2-1; no definite D call. Germline lookup yields CDR1 ENHRY and CDR2 SYGVKD. The CDR3 extends over 16 amino acids. V shed 5 bases and J shed 0 bases, with 14 bases lying between them.

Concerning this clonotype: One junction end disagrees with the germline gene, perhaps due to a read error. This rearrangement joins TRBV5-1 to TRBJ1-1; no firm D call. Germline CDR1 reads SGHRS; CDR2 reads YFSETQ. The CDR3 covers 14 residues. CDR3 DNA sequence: TGCGCCAGCAGCTTGGGCACACCTAACACTGAAGCTTGCTTT. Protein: CASSLGTPNTEACF.

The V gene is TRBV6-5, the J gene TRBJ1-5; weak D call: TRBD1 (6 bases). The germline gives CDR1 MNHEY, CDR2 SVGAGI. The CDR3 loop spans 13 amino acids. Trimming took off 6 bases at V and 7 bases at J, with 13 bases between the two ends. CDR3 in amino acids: CASRYRVEQPQHF. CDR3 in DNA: TGTGCCAGCAGGTACAGGGTAGAACAGCCCCAGCATTTT.

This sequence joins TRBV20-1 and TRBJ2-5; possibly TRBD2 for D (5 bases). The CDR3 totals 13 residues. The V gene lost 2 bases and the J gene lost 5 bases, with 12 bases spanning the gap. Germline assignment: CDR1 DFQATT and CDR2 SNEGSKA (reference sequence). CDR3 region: CSARSTRFETQYF. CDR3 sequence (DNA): TGCAGTGCTAGATCCACTAGATTCGAGACCCAGTACTTC.

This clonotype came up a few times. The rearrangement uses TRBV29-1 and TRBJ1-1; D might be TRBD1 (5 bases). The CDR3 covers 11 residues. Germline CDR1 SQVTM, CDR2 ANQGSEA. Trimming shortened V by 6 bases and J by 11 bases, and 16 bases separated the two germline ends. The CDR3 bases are TGCAGCGTAGTTTGGGGGGGGACCGCTTTCTTT. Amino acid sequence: CSVVWGGTAFF.

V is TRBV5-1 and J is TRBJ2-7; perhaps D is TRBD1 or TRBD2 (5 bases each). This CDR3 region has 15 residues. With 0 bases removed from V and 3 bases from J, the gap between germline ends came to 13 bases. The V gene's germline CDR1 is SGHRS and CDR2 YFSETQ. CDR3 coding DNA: TGCGCCAGCAGCTTGGGAATGGGGGAAATCTACGAGCAGTACTTC. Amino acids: CASSLGMGEIYEQYF.

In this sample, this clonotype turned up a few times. The CDR3 spells CASSPTLPGLSYEQYF. CDR3 bases: TGTGCCAGCAGCCCCACCCTCCCAGGCCTATCCTACGAGCAGTACTTC. The rearrangement links TRBV7-4 to TRBJ2-7; D ambiguous. The V gene's germline CDR1 is SGHVT and CDR2 SQSDAQ. V lost 5 bases and J lost 1, with 18 bases in between. This CDR3 is 16 amino acids long.

The CDR3 region is CSAADGWYQETQYF. CDR3 coding DNA: TGCAGTGCCGCCGATGGGTGGTACCAAGAGACCCAGTACTTC. The V and J genes are TRBV20-1 and TRBJ2-5; D not resolved. CDR3 length: 14 residues. The germline V gene has CDR1 DFQATT and CDR2 SNEGSKA (reference sequence). Between the trimmed V and J ends, which lost 6 bases and 0 bases, there was a span of 14 bases.

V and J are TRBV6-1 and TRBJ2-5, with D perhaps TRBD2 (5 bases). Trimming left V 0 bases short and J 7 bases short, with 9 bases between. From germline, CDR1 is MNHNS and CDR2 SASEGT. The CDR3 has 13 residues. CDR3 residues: CASSEAREGTQYF. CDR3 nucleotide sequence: TGTGCCAGCAGTGAAGCAAGAGAGGGGACCCAGTACTTC.

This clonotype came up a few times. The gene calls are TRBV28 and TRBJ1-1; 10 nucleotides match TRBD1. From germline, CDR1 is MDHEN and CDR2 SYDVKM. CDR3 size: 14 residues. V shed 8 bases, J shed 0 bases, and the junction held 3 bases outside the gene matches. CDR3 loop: CASGDRGMNTEAFF. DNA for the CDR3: TGTGCCAGCGGGGACAGGGGCATGAACACTGAAGCTTTCTTT. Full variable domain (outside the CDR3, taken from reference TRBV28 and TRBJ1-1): DVKVTQSSRYLVKRTGEKVFLECVQDMDHENMFWYRQDPGLGLRLIYFSYDVKMKEKGDIPEGYSVSREKKERFSLILESASTNQTSMYLCASGDRGMNTEAFFGQGTRLTVV.

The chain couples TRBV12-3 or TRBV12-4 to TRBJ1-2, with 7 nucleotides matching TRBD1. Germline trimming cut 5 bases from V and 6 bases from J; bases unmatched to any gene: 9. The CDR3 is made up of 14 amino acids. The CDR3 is CASSGPGQLDGYTF. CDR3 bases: TGTGCCAGCAGTGGACCGGGACAGCTTGATGGCTACACCTTC.

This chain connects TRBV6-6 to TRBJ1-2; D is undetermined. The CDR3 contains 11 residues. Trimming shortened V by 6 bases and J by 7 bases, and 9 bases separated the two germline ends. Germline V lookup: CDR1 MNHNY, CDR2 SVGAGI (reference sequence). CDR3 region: CASSYGPGYTF. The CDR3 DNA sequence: TGTGCCAGCAGCTACGGACCTGGCTACACCTTC.

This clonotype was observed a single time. DNA for the CDR3: TGTGCCAGCAGTGAATATAACACTGAAGCTTTCTTT. Its translation: CASSEYNTEAFF. The genes are TRBV2 and TRBJ1-1; no definite D call. Trimming took 2 bases from V and 2 from J, leaving 3 bases between them. The CDR3 length is 12 residues. Looked up from germline, CDR1 is SNHLY and CDR2 is FYNNEI.

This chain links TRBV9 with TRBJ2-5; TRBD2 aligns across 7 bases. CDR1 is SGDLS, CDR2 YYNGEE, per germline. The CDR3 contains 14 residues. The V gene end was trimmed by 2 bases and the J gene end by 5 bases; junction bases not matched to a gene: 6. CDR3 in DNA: TGTGCCAGCAGCGTGAGCGGGGTTGGGGAGACCCAGTACTTC. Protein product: CASSVSGVGETQYF. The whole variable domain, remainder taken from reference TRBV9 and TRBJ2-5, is DSGVTQTPKHLITATGQRVTLRCSPRSGDLSVYWYQQSLDQGLQFLIQYYNGEERAKGNILERFSAQQFPDLHSELNLSSLELGDSALYFCASSVSGVGETQYFGPGTRLLVL.

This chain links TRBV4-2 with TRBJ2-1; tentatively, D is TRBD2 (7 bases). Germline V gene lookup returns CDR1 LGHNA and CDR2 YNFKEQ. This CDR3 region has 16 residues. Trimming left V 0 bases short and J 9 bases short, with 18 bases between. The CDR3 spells CASSQDGEGGHIEQFF. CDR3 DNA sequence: TGTGCCAGCAGCCAAGATGGGGAGGGGGGGCATATTGAGCAGTTCTTC.

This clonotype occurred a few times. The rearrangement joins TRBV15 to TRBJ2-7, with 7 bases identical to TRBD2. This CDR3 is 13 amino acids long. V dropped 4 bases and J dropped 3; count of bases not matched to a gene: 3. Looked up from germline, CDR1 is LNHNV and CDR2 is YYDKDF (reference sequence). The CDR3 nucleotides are TGTGCCACCAGCATTCGGGGGGTCTACGAGCAGTACTTC. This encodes CATSIRGVYEQYF.

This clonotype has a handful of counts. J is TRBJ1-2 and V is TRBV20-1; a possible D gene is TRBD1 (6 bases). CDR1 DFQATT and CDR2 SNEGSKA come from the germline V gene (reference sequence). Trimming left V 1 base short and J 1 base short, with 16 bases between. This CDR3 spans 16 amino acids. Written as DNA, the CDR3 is TGCAGTGCTAGAGGGGACACGGGTCGTAGTAACTATGGCTACACCTTC. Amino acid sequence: CSARGDTGRSNYGYTF.

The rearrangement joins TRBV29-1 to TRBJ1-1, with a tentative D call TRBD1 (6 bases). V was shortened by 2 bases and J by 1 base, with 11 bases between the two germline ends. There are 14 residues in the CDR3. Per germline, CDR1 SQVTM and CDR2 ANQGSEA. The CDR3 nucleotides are TGCAGCGTTGAACAGGGGATTCGGAACACTGAAGCTTTCTTT. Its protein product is CSVEQGIRNTEAFF.

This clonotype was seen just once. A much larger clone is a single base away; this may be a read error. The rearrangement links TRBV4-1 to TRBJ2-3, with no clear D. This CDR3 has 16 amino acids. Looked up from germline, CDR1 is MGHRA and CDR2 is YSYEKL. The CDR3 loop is CASSQHGTQLTDTRYF. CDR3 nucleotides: TGCGCCAGCAGCCAACACGGCACCCAGCTCACAGATACGCGGTATTTT.

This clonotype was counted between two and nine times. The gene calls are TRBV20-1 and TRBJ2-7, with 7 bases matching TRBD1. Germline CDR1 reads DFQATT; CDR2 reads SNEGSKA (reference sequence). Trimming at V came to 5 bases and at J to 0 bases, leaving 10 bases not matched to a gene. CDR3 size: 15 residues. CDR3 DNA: TGCAGTGCTTCAACAGGGGCCAAAAGCTCCTACGAGCAGTACTTC. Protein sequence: CSASTGAKSSYEQYF.

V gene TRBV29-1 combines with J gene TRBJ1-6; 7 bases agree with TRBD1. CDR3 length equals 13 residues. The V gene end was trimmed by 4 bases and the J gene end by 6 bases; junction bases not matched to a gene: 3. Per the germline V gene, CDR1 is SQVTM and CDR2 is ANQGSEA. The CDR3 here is CSVAGQPNSPLHF. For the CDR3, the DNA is TGCAGCGTTGCGGGACAGCCTAATTCACCCCTCCACTTT.

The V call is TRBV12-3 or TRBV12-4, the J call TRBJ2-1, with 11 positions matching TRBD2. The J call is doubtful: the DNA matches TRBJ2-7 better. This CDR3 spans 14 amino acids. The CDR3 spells CASSLTGLAAEQYF. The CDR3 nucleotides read TGTGCCAGCAGCCTAACGGGACTAGCGGCTGAGCAGTACTTC.

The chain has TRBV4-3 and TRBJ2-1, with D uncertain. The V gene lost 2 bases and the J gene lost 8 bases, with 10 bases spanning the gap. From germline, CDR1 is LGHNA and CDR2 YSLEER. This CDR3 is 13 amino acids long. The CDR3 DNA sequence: TGCGCCAGCAGCCAATTCGTTCTCTATGAGCAGTTCTTC. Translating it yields CASSQFVLYEQFF.

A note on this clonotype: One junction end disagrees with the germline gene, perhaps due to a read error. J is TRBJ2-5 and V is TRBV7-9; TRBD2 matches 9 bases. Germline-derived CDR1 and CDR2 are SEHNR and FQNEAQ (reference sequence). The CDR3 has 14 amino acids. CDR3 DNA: TGTGTCAGCAGCTTACTAGCGGGCAAAGAGACCCAGTACTTC. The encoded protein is CVSSLLAGKETQYF.

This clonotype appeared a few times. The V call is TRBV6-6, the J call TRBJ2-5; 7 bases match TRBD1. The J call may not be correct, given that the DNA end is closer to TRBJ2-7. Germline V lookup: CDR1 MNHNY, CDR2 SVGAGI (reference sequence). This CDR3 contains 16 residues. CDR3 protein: CASRGDRDGPPYEQYF. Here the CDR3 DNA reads TGTGCCAGCAGGGGCGACAGGGATGGCCCCCCCTACGAGCAGTACTTC.

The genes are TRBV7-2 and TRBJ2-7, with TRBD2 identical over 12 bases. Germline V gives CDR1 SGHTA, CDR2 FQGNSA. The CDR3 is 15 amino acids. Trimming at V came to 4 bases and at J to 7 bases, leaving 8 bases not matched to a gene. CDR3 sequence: CASSSTSGGPLEQYF. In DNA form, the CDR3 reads TGTGCCAGCAGCTCGACTAGCGGGGGCCCCTTAGAGCAGTACTTC.

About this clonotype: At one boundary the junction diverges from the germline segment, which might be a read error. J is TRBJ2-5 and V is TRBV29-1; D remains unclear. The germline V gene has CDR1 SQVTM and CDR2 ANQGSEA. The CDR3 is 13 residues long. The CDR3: CSAAPGWRETQYF. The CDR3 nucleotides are TGCAGCGCCGCCCCTGGATGGCGTGAGACCCAGTATTTC.